This entry lists 26 T cell receptor beta chains sequenced from one sample in a study of T cells in women clearing cervical HPV infection. The assay was immunoSEQ multiplex PCR, and TCRdb's table has in-frame clones only and misses some. This repertoire includes fewer than 35,000 clones. What was sequenced was blood buffy coat. The receptors come from a woman between 18 and 70 years old with a cervical HPV16 infection that either progressed to CIN3+ or cleared (not recorded which).

A remark on this clone: From the germline J gene comes the end of the CDR3, since the read stops 3 residues before it. The rearrangement links TRBV18 to TRBJ2-3, with 8 bases fitting TRBD2. The junction had 4 bases not matched to a gene; V was cut back by 0 bases and J by 2 bases. This CDR3 contains 16 residues. The germline V gene has CDR1 KGHSH and CDR2 LQKENI. The CDR3 loop reads CASSPPERGTTDTQYF. The CDR3 DNA, read in part, is TGTGCCAGCTCACCACCGGAGCGGGGGACCACAGATACG.

Points on this clone: The read terminates 3 residues ahead of where the CDR3 ends, so the germline J gene completes it. The V gene is TRBV20-1, the J gene TRBJ2-7, with 8 bases lining up with TRBD1. With 5 bases clipped from V and 5 bases from J, the junction kept 11 bases outside the gene matches. Germline values: CDR1 DFQATT, CDR2 SNEGSKA (reference sequence). This CDR3 spans 14 amino acids. CDR3 DNA, as far as it was read: TGCAGTGCTCAAGGGACAGGCGTCGTCCACGAG. It encodes CSAQGTGVVHE. The entire CDR3 protein reads CSAQGTGVVHEQYF.

Remarks on this clone: The CDR3 goes on 3 residues after the read ends, and that part is filled in from the germline J gene. The chain has TRBV7-2 and TRBJ2-1; D is possibly TRBD1 (5 bases). The germline V gene encodes CDR1 SGHTA and CDR2 FQGNSA. V lost 4 bases and J lost 4, with 11 bases in between. This CDR3 is 14 amino acids long. The CDR3 DNA, read in part, is TGTGCCAGCAGCTCCTCAGGGATTTACAATGAG. It encodes CASSSSGIYNE. The whole CDR3 protein is CASSSSGIYNEQFF.

In the case of this clone: The read stops 3 residues short of the end of the CDR3; the missing end is completed from the germline J gene. The rearrangement uses TRBV19 and TRBJ1-5; 8 bases are shared with TRBD1. The CDR3 runs 15 residues. V was clipped by 6 bases and J by 2 bases; unmatched bases: 6. The germline V gene has CDR1 LNHDA and CDR2 SQIVND (reference sequence). The sequenced part of the CDR3 DNA is TGTGCCAGTAGCAAGGGGACAGGAGGCAATCAGCCC. It encodes CASSKGTGGNQP. The complete CDR3 sequence is CASSKGTGGNQPQHF.

The sequenced CDR3 bases are TGTGCCAGCAGCGGTCCGGGACAGGCTAATGAAAAA. Translated: CASSGPGQANEK. In full, the CDR3 reads CASSGPGQANEKLFF. The chain joins TRBV7-6 to TRBJ1-4; 8 positions match TRBD1. The read ends 3 residues early relative to the CDR3; the germline J gene fills the gap. With V trimmed by 5 bases and J by 3 bases, 5 bases remained unmatched. This CDR3 spans 15 amino acids. The germline V gene encodes CDR1 SGHVS and CDR2 FNYEAQ.

A note on this clone: The read is 3 residues too short to cover the CDR3 end, so that end is filled in from the germline J gene. The V gene is TRBV6-2 or TRBV6-3, the J gene TRBJ1-5; no definite D call. CDR1 is MNHEY and CDR2 is SVGEGT in the germline V gene. This CDR3 is 13 amino acids long. V dropped 6 bases and J dropped 5 bases, with 11 bases sitting between them. The CDR3 sequence: CASRSEDYQPQHF. CDR3 bases read: TGTGCCAGCAGGTCAGAAGACTATCAGCCC.

Turning to this clone: The sequenced fragment ends 3 residues before the CDR3 boundary, so the rest is inferred from the germline J gene. This chain connects TRBV5-6 to TRBJ2-7, with a weak D call TRBD1 (6 bases). Germline lookup yields CDR1 SGHDT and CDR2 YYEEEE. The CDR3 covers 12 residues. Trimming shortened V by 4 bases and J by 6 bases, and 11 bases separated the two germline ends. The CDR3: CASSQRQAEQYF. CDR3 bases read: TGTGCCAGCAGCCAACGACAGGCCGAG.

With regard to this clone: Read data end 3 residues before the CDR3 end; the end is taken from the germline J gene. The genes are TRBV7-2 and TRBJ2-5, with a weak D call TRBD2 (6 bases). V lost 1 base to trimming and J lost 1 base, with 7 bases between them. CDR1 and CDR2 (germline): SGHTA, FQGNSA. The CDR3 sequence is 14 residues long. The CDR3 DNA, read in part, is TGTGCCAGCAGCTTAGGCGGGGCCCAAGAGACC. This sequence encodes CASSLGGAQET. The complete CDR3 sequence is CASSLGGAQETQYF.

The CDR3 spells CSVDNSRRGYTF. The sequenced part of the CDR3 DNA is TGCAGCGTTGACAATTCGCGGCGTGGC. This chain connects TRBV29-1 to TRBJ1-2; D ambiguous. The read is 3 residues too short to cover the CDR3 end, so that end is filled in from the germline J gene. The CDR3 is 12 amino acids. Germline lookup yields CDR1 SQVTM and CDR2 ANQGSEA. V was shortened by 3 bases and J by 7 bases, with 12 bases between the two germline ends.

Incomplete CDR3 DNA: TGTGCCAGCAGCTTAACAAGCGGCTGGACACCC. Translating it yields CASSLTSGWTP. The whole CDR3 reads CASSLTSGWTPLHF. This sequence joins TRBV5-5 and TRBJ1-6; D remains ambiguous. Read coverage stops 3 residues before the CDR3 terminus; the germline J gene supplies the remainder. CDR1 is SGHKS and CDR2 is YYEKEE in the germline V gene (reference sequence). The CDR3 runs 14 residues. Trimming took off 2 bases at V and 11 bases at J, with 14 bases between the two ends.

Remarks on this clone: This specimen includes other DNA sequences encoding the same CDR3. The CDR3 spells CASSPPVLPRAYTDTQYF. The covered CDR3 bases are TGTGCCAGCTCCCCCCCGGTACTTCCGAGGGCCTACACAGATACG. The rearrangement links TRBV18 to TRBJ2-3; a possible D gene is TRBD2 (5 bases). The sequenced fragment ends 3 residues before the CDR3 boundary, so the rest is inferred from the germline J gene. CDR1 KGHSH and CDR2 LQKENI come from the germline V gene. The CDR3 consists of 18 residues. Deletions cut 6 bases from V and 2 bases from J, with 24 bases between.

Remarks on this clone: The read stops 3 residues short of the end of the CDR3; the missing end is completed from the germline J gene. Other DNA sequences in this sample translate to the same CDR3. The chain combines TRBV2 with TRBJ1-6, with 9 bases aligning to TRBD1. The CDR3 has 14 residues. J gave up 9 bases and V 0 bases, and 0 bases lay outside the gene matches. Germline V lookup: CDR1 SNHLY, CDR2 FYNNEI. The DNA read from the CDR3 is TGTGCCAGCAGTGAAGCGGGACAGGGTTCACCC. This sequence encodes CASSEAGQGSP. The full CDR3 protein reads CASSEAGQGSPLHF.

A remark on this clone: The missing CDR3 end, 3 residues past where the read stops, is filled in from the germline J gene. This chain links TRBV7-9 with TRBJ2-7; D might be TRBD1 (5 bases). The CDR3 contains 13 residues. From germline, CDR1 is SEHNR and CDR2 FQNEAQ (reference sequence). V was cut by 4 bases and J by 5 bases, with 12 bases left in between. Here the CDR3 reads CASSSGQYHEQYF. The CDR3 bases that were read are TGTGCCAGCAGCTCCGGACAATATCACGAG. The full variable domain, with the rest looked up from reference TRBV7-9 and TRBJ2-7, is DTGVSQNPRHKITKRGQNVTFRCDPISEHNRLYWYRQTLGQGPEFLTYFQNEAQLEKSRLLSDRFSAERPKGSFSTLEIQRTEQGDSAMYLCASSSGQYHEQYFGPGTRLTVT.

Details on this clone: The CDR3 extends 3 residues past the end of the read, so its final part is completed from the germline J gene. V and J are TRBV19 and TRBJ2-1, with D possibly TRBD2 on 5 matching bases. The germline CDR1 and CDR2 sequences are LNHDA and SQIVND (reference sequence). V was pared by 3 bases and J by 6 bases, with 21 bases between. This CDR3 has 17 amino acids. This CDR3 reads CASSIQSGGGHSNEQFF. The sequenced part of the CDR3 DNA is TGTGCCAGTAGTATCCAATCGGGCGGCGGGCACAGCAATGAG.

Incomplete CDR3 DNA: TGTGCCAGCAGCTTGGTCAGGGGCACTGAA. Translation: CASSLVRGTE. The whole CDR3 protein is CASSLVRGTEAFF. The gene calls are TRBV11-2 and TRBJ1-1, with D possibly TRBD1 on 6 matching bases. The CDR3 goes on 3 residues after the read ends, and that part is filled in from the germline J gene. V was clipped by 3 bases and J by 4 bases, with 9 bases between them. Germline V lookup: CDR1 SGHAT, CDR2 FQNNGV. CDR3 length: 13 residues.

As regards this clone: The sequenced fragment ends 3 residues before the CDR3 boundary, so the rest is inferred from the germline J gene. The V and J genes are TRBV6-2 or TRBV6-3 and TRBJ2-7; 9 bases are a match to TRBD1. CDR1 and CDR2 from the germline V gene are MNHEY and SVGEGT. There are 16 residues in the CDR3. V shed 0 bases and J 2 bases; nucleotides not matched to a gene: 5. The CDR3 loop is CASSYSPGQGTYEQYF. Partial CDR3 DNA: TGTGCCAGCAGTTACTCGCCGGGACAGGGTACCTACGAG.

As regards this clone: With the read ending 3 residues before the CDR3 end, the germline J gene is used to fill in that end. The V gene is TRBV19, the J gene TRBJ2-1; D might be TRBD2 (6 bases). Trimming cost V 9 bases and J 0 bases, with 21 bases left between them. Germline CDR1 is LNHDA and CDR2 is SQIVND (reference sequence). The CDR3 runs 17 residues. The CDR3 bases that were read are TGTGCCAGCCGTTATAGCGGACTCTCTAGCTCCTACAATGAG. Translated, it gives CASRYSGLSSSYNE. The CDR3 in full is CASRYSGLSSSYNEQFF.

On this clone itself: The CDR3 goes on 3 residues after the read ends, and that part is filled in from the germline J gene. V is TRBV27 and J is TRBJ1-1; 8 bases map to TRBD1. Germline V gives CDR1 MNHEY, CDR2 SMNVEV (reference sequence). The CDR3 contains 15 residues. The trim removed 11 bases at V and 0 bases at J, leaving 11 bases unmatched. CDR3 DNA, as far as it was read: TGTGCCGGATGGACAGGGCAAAAAATGAACACTGAA. Protein product: CAGWTGQKMNTE. The entire CDR3 is CAGWTGQKMNTEAFF.

Concerning this clone: The CDR3 goes on 3 residues after the read ends, and that part is filled in from the germline J gene. This chain uses TRBV5-4 with TRBJ2-5; 7 nucleotides agree with TRBD1. The CDR3 is 13 residues long. The junction had 2 bases not matched to a gene; V was cut back by 4 bases and J by 2 bases. Germline V CDR1 and CDR2: SGHNT, YYREEE (reference sequence). The CDR3 loop is CASSRGQQETQYF. CDR3 bases read: TGTGCCAGCAGCCGGGGACAGCAAGAGACC. The whole variable domain, remainder taken from reference TRBV5-4 and TRBJ2-5, is ETGVTQSPTHLIKTRGQQVTLRCSSQSGHNTVSWYQQALGQGPQFIFQYYREEENGRGNFPPRFSGLQFPNYSSELNVNALELDDSALYLCASSRGQQETQYFGPGTRLLVL.

Details on this clone: The CDR3 is cut off 3 residues early in the read; its end comes from the germline J gene. This chain links TRBV5-6 with TRBJ1-3; D possibly corresponds to TRBD1 (5 bases). Germline assignment: CDR1 SGHDT and CDR2 YYEEEE. V lost 8 bases and J lost 0, with 12 bases in between. This CDR3 contains 14 residues. CDR3 bases read: TGTGCCAGTCACGTCGGGGGCTCTGGAAACACC. It yields the protein CASHVGGSGNT. The whole CDR3 protein is CASHVGGSGNTIYF.

Concerning this clone: The read gets to within 3 residues of the CDR3 end, and the germline J gene fills in the rest. The chain uses TRBV20-1 and TRBJ2-7; D call uncertain. Germline values: CDR1 DFQATT, CDR2 SNEGSKA (reference sequence). The CDR3 totals 13 residues. The V and J ends lost 0 bases and 5 bases respectively, with 11 bases between them. The covered CDR3 bases are TGCAGTGCTAGAGATGGCTTGCAGGACGAG. It yields the protein CSARDGLQDE. The full-length CDR3 reads as CSARDGLQDEQYF.

Comment on this clone: One end of the junction is discordant with germline, which a read error may explain. The read stops 3 residues short of the end of the CDR3; the missing end is completed from the germline J gene. The chain has TRBV4-2 and TRBJ2-2; D call uncertain. CDR3 length: 13 amino acids. Germline CDR1 LGHNA, CDR2 YNFKEQ. The sequenced CDR3 bases are TGCGCCAGCAGCCCTCCTCAGACCGGGGAG. Protein: CASSPPQTGE. The entire CDR3 reads CASSPPQTGELFF.

A remark on this clone: The CDR3 is cut off 3 residues early in the read; its end comes from the germline J gene. This chain uses TRBV18 with TRBJ2-3; 13 bases are shared with TRBD2. The V segment lost 1 base and the J segment 5 bases; nucleotides outside the gene matches: 0. From germline, CDR1 is KGHSH and CDR2 LQKENI. CDR3 size: 15 residues. The DNA read from the CDR3 is TGTGCCAGCTCACCACGACTAGCGGGGGGAGATACG. Amino acid sequence: CASSPRLAGGDT. The full CDR3 sequence reads CASSPRLAGGDTQYF.

Comment on this clone: The read finishes 3 residues shy of the CDR3 end, and the germline J gene is used to complete it. The chain carries TRBV30 and TRBJ2-2, with D tentatively TRBD2 (6 bases). Germline CDR1 reads GTSNPN; CDR2 reads SVGIG (reference sequence). CDR3 length equals 13 residues. Trimming took 3 bases from V and 5 from J, leaving 10 bases between them. CDR3 amino acids: CAWRAGRTGELFF. CDR3 DNA (partial): TGTGCCTGGAGGGCAGGGAGGACCGGGGAG. Drawing the rest from reference TRBV30 and TRBJ2-2, the complete variable domain is SQTIHQWPATLVQPVGSPLSLECTVEGTSNPNLYWYRQAAGRGLQLLFYSVGIGQISSEVPQNLSASRPQDRQFILSSKKLLLSDSGFYLCAWRAGRTGELFFGEGSRLTVL.

Notes on this clone: The read ends 3 residues before the CDR3 terminus; that terminus is restored from the germline J gene. The chain combines TRBV7-6 with TRBJ2-1, with D perhaps assigned TRBD1 or TRBD2 (5 bases each). The CDR3 contains 17 residues. Germline CDR1 is SGHVS and CDR2 is FNYEAQ. Deletions cut 0 bases from V and 5 bases from J, with 17 bases between. The CDR3 bases that were read are TGTGCCAGCAGCTTAGCCCGGAGGCAGGGTGGGCACAATGAG. Translation: CASSLARRQGGHNE. The complete CDR3 sequence is CASSLARRQGGHNEQFF. The full variable domain, completed using reference TRBV7-6 and TRBJ2-1, is GAGVSQSPRYKVTKRGQDVALRCDPISGHVSLYWYRQALGQGPEFLTYFNYEAQQDKSGLPNDRFSAERPEGSISTLTIQRTEQRDSAMYRCASSLARRQGGHNEQFFGPGTRLTVL.

The CDR3 sequence is CASSLNRGGRTNTGELFF. The CDR3 DNA, read in part, is TGTGCCAGCAGCCTTAACAGGGGGGGGAGGACGAACACCGGGGAG. The rearrangement joins TRBV4-2 to TRBJ2-2; weak D call: TRBD1 (8 bases). The read terminates 3 residues ahead of where the CDR3 ends, so the germline J gene completes it. The CDR3 is made up of 18 amino acids. Germline V gene sequence: CDR1 LGHNA, CDR2 YNFKEQ. V was cut by 4 bases and J by 0 bases, with 18 bases left in between.